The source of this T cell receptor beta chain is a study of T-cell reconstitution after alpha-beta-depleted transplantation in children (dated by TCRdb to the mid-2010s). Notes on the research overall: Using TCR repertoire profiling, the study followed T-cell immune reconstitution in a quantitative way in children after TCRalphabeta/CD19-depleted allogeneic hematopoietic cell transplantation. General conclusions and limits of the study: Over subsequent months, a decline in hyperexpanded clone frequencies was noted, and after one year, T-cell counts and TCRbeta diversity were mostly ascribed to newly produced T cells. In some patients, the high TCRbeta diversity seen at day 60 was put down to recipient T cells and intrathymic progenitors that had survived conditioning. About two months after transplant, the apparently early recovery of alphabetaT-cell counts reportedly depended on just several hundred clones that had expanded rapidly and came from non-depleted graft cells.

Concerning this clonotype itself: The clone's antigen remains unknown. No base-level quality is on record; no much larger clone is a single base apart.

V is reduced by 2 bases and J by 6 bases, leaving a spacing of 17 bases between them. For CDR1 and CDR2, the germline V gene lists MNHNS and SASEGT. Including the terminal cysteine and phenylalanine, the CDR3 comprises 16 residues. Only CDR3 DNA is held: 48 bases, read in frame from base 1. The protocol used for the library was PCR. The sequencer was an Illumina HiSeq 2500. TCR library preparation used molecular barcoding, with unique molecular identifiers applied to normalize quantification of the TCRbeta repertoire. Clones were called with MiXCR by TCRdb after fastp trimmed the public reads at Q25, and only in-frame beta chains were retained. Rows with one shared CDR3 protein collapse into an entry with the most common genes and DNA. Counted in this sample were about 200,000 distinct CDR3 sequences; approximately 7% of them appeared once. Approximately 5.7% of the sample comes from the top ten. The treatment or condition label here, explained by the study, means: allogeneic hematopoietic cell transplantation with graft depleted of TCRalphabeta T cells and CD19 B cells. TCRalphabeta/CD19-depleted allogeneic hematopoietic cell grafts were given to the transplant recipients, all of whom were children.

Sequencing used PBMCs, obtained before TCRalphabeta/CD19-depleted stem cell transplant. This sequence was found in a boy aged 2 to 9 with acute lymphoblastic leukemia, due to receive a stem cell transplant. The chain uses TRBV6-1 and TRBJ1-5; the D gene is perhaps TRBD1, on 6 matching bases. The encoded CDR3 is CASSESQGRAGQPQHF. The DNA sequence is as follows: TGTGCCAGCAGTGAATCGCAGGGGCGCGCGGGTCAGCCCCAGCATTTT.